The rows below give T cell receptor beta chains drawn from one sample of a study of T cells in tumors and immune-related adverse events. The protocol was immunoSEQ multiplex PCR, while the TCRdb copy is restricted to in-frame clones and leaves out a portion. The sample carries about 22,000 clones, under 95% recorded once. The starting material was lymph node tissue, obtained from a patient treated with anti-PD-1 therapy. These receptor sequences come from a female donor with metastatic renal cell carcinoma. Each CDR3 is given with its conserved first and last residue. D genes are given only for firm matches. The size entry is marked missing in some rows and otherwise reads once, few, many or a size class.

j_call clone_size d_call v_call cdr3_nt cdr3_aa
TRBJ1-4 NA NA TRBV5-5 TGTGCCAGCAGCTTGGCGGGGATTACAGGCGGGAGGGAAAAACTGTTTTTT CASSLAGITGGREKLFF
TRBJ2-2 NA NA TRBV7-2 TGTGCCAGCAGCACCCGACGGCGGGCGAACACCGGGGAGCTGTTTTTT CASSTRRRANTGELFF
TRBJ2-7 NA NA TRBV5-1 TGCGCCAGCACCCGATCAGGGCAGGCTCCCTACGAGCAGTACTTC CASTRSGQAPYEQYF
TRBJ2-7 NA NA TRBV5-5 TGTGCCAGCAGCTTCCTCCCCCAGACCTACGAGCAGTACTTC CASSFLPQTYEQYF
TRBJ2-2 once NA TRBV11-2 TGTGCCAGCAGCTTATTTGGGGGGGCCTCCGGGGAGCTGTTTTTT CASSLFGGASGELFF
TRBJ1-2 NA TRBD1 TRBV4-2 TGTGCCAGCAGCCAACCGGGACAGGGGTATGGCTACACCTTC CASSQPGQGYGYTF
TRBJ2-1 NA TRBD2 TRBV4-3 TGCGCCAGCAGCCAGATACTAGCGGGGGCTTACAATGAGCAGTTCTTC CASSQILAGAYNEQFF
TRBJ2-1 NA TRBD2 TRBV5-1 TGCGCCAGCAGCCCCAAGGTAGCGGGAGGGTACAATGAGCAGTTCTTC CASSPKVAGGYNEQFF
TRBJ2-7 NA NA TRBV10-2 TGCGCCAGCAGTCCCGGGGGCTCCTACGAGCAGTACTTC CASSPGGSYEQYF
TRBJ2-1 NA TRBD2 TRBV7-6 TGTGCCAGCAGCTTAAGGGGACTAGCGGGAAGGGAGGCTCGCAATGAGCAGTTCTTC CASSLRGLAGREARNEQFF
TRBJ2-2 NA NA TRBV11-3 TGTGCCAGCAGCTTATCCGGCGGGGAGCTGTTTTTT CASSLSGGELFF
TRBJ2-5 NA TRBD2 TRBV2 TGTGCCAGCAGTCGGACTAGCGGGGGGGAGACCCAGTACTTC CASSRTSGGETQYF
TRBJ2-5 NA NA TRBV5-4 TGTGCCAGCAGCTTTGGGGGAGGAGAGACCCAGTACTTC CASSFGGGETQYF
TRBJ1-4 NA TRBD1 TRBV18 TGTGCCAGCTCACCAGCCGGGACAGTTAATGAAAAACTGTTTTTT CASSPAGTVNEKLFF
TRBJ2-7 once TRBD2 TRBV30 TGTGCCTGGACCACTAGCGGGAGTGGAGAGCAGTACTTC CAWTTSGSGEQYF
TRBJ2-5 few NA TRBV5-4 TGTGCCAGCAGCCACCAAGAGACCCAGTACTTC CASSHQETQYF
TRBJ2-7 NA NA TRBV15 TGTGCCACCAGCAGAGATTTAGGGTACTCCTACGAGCAGTACTTC CATSRDLGYSYEQYF
TRBJ2-5 NA NA TRBV19 TGTGCCAGTAGTATAGCAAATGTGGGCCCGGAGACCCAGTACTTC CASSIANVGPETQYF
TRBJ1-1 NA NA TRBV15 TGTGCCACCAGCAGAGACGGCATAACGGAAGCTTTCTTT CATSRDGITEAFF
TRBJ2-2 NA NA TRBV6-1 TGTGCCAGCAGTGAATTTTGGGTAGAAATTTCGGGTTCCGGGGAGCTGTTTTTT CASSEFWVEISGSGELFF
TRBJ1-2 NA NA TRBV19 TGTGCCAGTACCTACTCCGGTGGCTACACCTTC CASTYSGGYTF
TRBJ2-6 NA NA TRBV7-2 TGTGCCAGCAGGTCCGGACTGGCGGGGGCCAACGTCCTGACTTTC CASRSGLAGANVLTF
TRBJ1-5 NA TRBD1 TRBV11-2 TGTGCCAGCAGCTTAGGCATAACAGGGGGCGTTCAGCCCCAGCATTTT CASSLGITGGVQPQHF
TRBJ2-5 NA NA TRBV6-6 TGTGCCAGCAGCGACTATTACCTCCAAGAGACCCAGTACTTC CASSDYYLQETQYF
TRBJ1-3 NA NA TRBV19 TGTGCCAGTACCCCGCGGGGAGACACGGGAAACAGAGGAATATATTTT CASTPRGDTGNRGIYF
TRBJ1-3 NA NA TRBV5-5 TGTGCCAGCAGTTCGATAGCGGGAAACACCATATATTTT CASSSIAGNTIYF
TRBJ2-2 NA TRBD1 TRBV7-2 TGTGCCAGCAGCATGGGACAGATATTAACCGGGGAGCTGTTTTTT CASSMGQILTGELFF
TRBJ1-2 NA TRBD1 TRBV19 TGTGCCAGTAGTGTCGGGACAGGGTTCTATGGCTACACCTTC CASSVGTGFYGYTF
TRBJ1-3 NA NA TRBV4-1 TGCGCCAGCAGCCCCCATCCACGATTACAGGGAAACACCATATATTTT CASSPHPRLQGNTIYF
TRBJ1-2 once TRBD1 TRBV5-8 TGTGCCAGCAGCCCCCGGGACAGGATTGACTATGGCTACACCTTC CASSPRDRIDYGYTF
TRBJ1-2 NA NA TRBV4-2 TGTGCCAGCAGCCAAGATCGGGCAGGGGAGAGTGGCTACACCTTC CASSQDRAGESGYTF
TRBJ2-3 few NA TRBV11-3 TGTGCCAGCAGCTTAGGCCCCACAGATACGCAGTATTTT CASSLGPTDTQYF
TRBJ1-5 NA NA TRBV30 TGTGCCTGGAATGGAGGGGATAGCAATCAGCCCCAGCATTTT CAWNGGDSNQPQHF
TRBJ1-6 NA TRBD1 TRBV2 TGTGCCAGCAGTGTGGTGGGACAGGGGGCGAATAATTCACCCCTCCACTTT CASSVVGQGANNSPLHF
TRBJ2-3 NA NA TRBV11-3 TGTGCCAGCAGCCCGACGGGACTCTACACAGATACGCAGTATTTT CASSPTGLYTDTQYF
TRBJ1-1 NA NA TRBV5-6 TGTGCCAGCAGCTCAAACACTGAAGCTTTCTTT CASSSNTEAFF
TRBJ1-1 NA NA TRBV4-2 TGTGCCAGCAGCCCGAAATGGGACCTCCGGAACACTGAAGCTTTCTTT CASSPKWDLRNTEAFF
TRBJ2-3 once TRBD1 TRBV5-6 TGTGCCAGCAGCAGGACCGGGACAGGGGTTCTAGATACGCAGTATTTT CASSRTGTGVLDTQYF
TRBJ1-2 NA TRBD1 TRBV10-2 TGCGCCAGCAACAAAGCCGGGACAGGGTCTGGCTACACCTTC CASNKAGTGSGYTF
TRBJ2-1 NA TRBD2 TRBV29-1 TGCAGCGCAGGACTAGCGGGTCAAAATGAGCAGTTCTTC CSAGLAGQNEQFF
TRBJ1-2 NA TRBD1 TRBV28 TGTGCCAGCAGCTCATCGGGACAGGGAAACTTGTACTATGGCTACACCTTC CASSSSGQGNLYYGYTF
TRBJ1-2 NA NA TRBV7-2 TGTGCCAGCAGCTCAGGACAGACCCAGTCGAGTGGCTACACCTTC CASSSGQTQSSGYTF
TRBJ1-1 once TRBD1 TRBV28 TGTGCCAGCAGTATGGGACAGGGGGGCTTGAACACTGAAGCTTTCTTT CASSMGQGGLNTEAFF
TRBJ1-5 NA TRBD1 TRBV6-6 TGTGCCAGCAGTCTCCGGACAGGTTTCAATCAGCCCCAGCATTTT CASSLRTGFNQPQHF
TRBJ2-7 NA NA TRBV18 TGTGCCAGCTCACCCGCGGGTTCATACGAGCAGTACTTC CASSPAGSYEQYF
TRBJ2-1 NA TRBD2 TRBV6-1 TGTGCCAGCAGGGCGGGACTATTCACCTACAATGAGCAGTTCTTC CASRAGLFTYNEQFF
TRBJ2-7 NA NA TRBV28 TGTGCCAGCAGTTTATACTCCTACGAGCAGTACTTC CASSLYSYEQYF